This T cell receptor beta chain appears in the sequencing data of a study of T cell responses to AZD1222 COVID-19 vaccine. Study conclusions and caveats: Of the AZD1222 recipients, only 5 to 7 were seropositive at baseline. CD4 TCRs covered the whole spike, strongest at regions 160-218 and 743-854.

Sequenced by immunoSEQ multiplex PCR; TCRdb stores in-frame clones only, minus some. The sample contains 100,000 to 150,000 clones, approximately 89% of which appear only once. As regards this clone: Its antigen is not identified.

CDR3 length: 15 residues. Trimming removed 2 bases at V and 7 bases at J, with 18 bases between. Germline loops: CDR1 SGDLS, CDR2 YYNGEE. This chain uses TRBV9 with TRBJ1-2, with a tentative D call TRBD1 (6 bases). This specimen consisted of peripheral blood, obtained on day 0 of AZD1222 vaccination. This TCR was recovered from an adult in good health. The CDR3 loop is CASSVGTGGGSGYTF. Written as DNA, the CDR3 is TGTGCCAGCAGCGTGGGAACCGGGGGCGGTTCTGGCTACACCTTC.